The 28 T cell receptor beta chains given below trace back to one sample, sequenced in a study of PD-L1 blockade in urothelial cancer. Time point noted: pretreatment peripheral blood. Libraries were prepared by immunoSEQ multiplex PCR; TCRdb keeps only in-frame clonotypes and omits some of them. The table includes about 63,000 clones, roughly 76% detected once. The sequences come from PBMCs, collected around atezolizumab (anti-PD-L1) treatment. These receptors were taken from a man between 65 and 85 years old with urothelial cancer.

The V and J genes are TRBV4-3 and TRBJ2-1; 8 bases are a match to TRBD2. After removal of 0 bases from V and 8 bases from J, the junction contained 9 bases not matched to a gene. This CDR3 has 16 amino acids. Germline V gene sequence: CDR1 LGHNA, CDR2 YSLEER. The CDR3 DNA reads TGCGCCAGCAGCCAAGATATCAGCGGGAGCAGAGATGAGCAGTTCTTC. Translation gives CASSQDISGSRDEQFF.

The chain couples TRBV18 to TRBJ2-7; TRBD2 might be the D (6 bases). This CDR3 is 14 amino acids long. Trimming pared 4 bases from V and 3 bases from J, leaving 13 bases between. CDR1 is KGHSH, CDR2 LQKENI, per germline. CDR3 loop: CASSLTGRDYEQYF. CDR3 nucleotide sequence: TGTGCCAGCTCACTTACCGGGAGAGACTACGAGCAGTACTTC.

The CDR3, as DNA: TGTGCCAGTAGTTCCCGGGGCAGGGGGAACACTGAAGCTTTCTTT. It is translated as CASSSRGRGNTEAFF. The chain employs TRBV19 and TRBJ1-1, with a weak D call TRBD1 (6 bases). V lost 5 bases to trimming and J lost 1 base, with 14 bases between them. Germline CDR1 is LNHDA and CDR2 is SQIVND (reference sequence). The CDR3 is made up of 15 amino acids. Variable domain in full (rest from reference TRBV19 and TRBJ1-1): DGGITQSPKYLFRKEGQNVTLSCEQNLNHDAMYWYRQDPGQGLRLIYYSQIVNDFQKGDIAEGYSVSREKKESFPLTVTSAQKNPTAFYLCASSSRGRGNTEAFFGQGTRLTVV.

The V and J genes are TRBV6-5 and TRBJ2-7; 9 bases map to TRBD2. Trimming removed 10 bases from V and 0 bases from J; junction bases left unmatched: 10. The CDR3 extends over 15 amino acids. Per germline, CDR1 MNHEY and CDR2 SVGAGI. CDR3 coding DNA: TGTGCCACTGGCGAAGCGGGGGGTAGCTCCTACGAGCAGTACTTC. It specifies CATGEAGGSSYEQYF.

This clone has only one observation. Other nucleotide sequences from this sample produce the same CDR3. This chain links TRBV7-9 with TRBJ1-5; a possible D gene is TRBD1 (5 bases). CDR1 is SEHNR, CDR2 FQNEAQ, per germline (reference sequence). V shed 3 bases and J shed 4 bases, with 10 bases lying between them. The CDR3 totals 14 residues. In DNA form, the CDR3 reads TGTGCCAGCAGCTTTGGAGGGGTTAATCAGCCCCAGCATTTT. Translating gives CASSFGGVNQPQHF.

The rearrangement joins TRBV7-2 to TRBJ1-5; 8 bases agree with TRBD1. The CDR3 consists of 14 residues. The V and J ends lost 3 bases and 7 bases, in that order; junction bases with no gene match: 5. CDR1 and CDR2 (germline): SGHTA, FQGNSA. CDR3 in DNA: TGTGCCAGCAGCTTCGGACAGGGCCGACAGCCCCAGCATTTT. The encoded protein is CASSFGQGRQPQHF.

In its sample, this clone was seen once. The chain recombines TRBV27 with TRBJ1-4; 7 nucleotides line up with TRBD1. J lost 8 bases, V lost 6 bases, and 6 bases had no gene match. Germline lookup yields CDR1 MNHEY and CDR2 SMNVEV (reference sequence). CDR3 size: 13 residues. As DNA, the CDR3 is TGTGCCAGCAGAGCGACAGGGAACGAAAAACTGTTTTTT. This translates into CASRATGNEKLFF. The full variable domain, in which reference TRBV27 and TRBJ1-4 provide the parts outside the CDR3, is EAQVTQNPRYLITVTGKKLTVTCSQNMNHEYMSWYRQDPGLGLRQIYYSMNVEVTDKGDVPEGYKVSRKEKRNFPLILESPSPNQTSLYFCASRATGNEKLFFGSGTQLSVL.

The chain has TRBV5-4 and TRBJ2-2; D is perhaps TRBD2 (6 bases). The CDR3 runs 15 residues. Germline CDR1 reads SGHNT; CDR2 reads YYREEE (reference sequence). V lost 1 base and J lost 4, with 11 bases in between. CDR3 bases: TGTGCCAGCAGCTTGAAGGAGGGCGGCACCGGGGAGCTGTTTTTT. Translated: CASSLKEGGTGELFF.

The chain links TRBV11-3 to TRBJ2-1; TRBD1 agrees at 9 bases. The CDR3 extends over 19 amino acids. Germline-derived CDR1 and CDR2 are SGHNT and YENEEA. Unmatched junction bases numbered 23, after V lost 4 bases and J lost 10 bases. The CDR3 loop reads CASSSDRGRVVGGPGEQFF. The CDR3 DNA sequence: TGTGCCAGCAGCTCCGACAGGGGGAGAGTCGTGGGAGGCCCGGGGGAGCAGTTCTTC.

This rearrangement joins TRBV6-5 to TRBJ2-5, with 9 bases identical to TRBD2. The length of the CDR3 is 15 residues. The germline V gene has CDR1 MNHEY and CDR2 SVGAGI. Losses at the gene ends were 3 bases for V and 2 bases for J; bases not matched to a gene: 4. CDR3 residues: CASSYVSGGQETQYF. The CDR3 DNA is TGTGCCAGCAGTTATGTTAGCGGGGGTCAAGAGACCCAGTACTTC.

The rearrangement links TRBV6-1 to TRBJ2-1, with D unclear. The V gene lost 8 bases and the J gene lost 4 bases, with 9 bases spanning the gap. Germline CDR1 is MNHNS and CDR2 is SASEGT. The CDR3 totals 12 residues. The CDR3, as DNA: TGTGCCAGCGGCCCGCGGTACAATGAGCAGTTCTTC. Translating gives CASGPRYNEQFF.

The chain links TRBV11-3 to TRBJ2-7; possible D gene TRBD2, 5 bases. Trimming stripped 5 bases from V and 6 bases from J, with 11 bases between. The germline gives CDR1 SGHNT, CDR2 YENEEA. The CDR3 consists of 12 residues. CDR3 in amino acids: CASSPRTSEQYF. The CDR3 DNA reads TGTGCCAGCAGCCCCCGGACTTCCGAGCAGTACTTC. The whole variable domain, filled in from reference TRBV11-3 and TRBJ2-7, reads EAGVVQSPRYKIIEKKQPVAFWCNPISGHNTLYWYLQNLGQGPELLIRYENEEAVDDSQLPKDRFSAERLKGVDSTLKIQPAELGDSAVYLCASSPRTSEQYFGPGTRLTVT.

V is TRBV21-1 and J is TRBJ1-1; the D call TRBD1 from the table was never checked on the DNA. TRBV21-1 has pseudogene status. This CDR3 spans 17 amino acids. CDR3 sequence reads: CASSKRVSGAGGAEAFF. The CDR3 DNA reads TGTGCCAGCAGCAAACGCGTGTCAGGGGCTGGAGGCGCTGAAGCTTTCTTT.

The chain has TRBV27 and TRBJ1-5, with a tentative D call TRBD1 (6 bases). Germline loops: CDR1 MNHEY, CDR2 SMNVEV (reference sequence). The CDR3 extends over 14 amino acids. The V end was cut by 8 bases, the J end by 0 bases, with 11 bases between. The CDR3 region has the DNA TGTGCCAGCCGAAAGGACAGTAGCAATCAGCCCCAGCATTTT. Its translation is CASRKDSSNQPQHF.

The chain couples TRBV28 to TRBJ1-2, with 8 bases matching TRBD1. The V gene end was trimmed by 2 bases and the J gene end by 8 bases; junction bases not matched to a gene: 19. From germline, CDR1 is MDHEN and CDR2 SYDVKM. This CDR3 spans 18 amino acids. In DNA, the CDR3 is TGTGCCAGCAGTTTAGGCAGGCCTGAATCACAGGGGGTACACGGCTACACCTTC. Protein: CASSLGRPESQGVHGYTF.

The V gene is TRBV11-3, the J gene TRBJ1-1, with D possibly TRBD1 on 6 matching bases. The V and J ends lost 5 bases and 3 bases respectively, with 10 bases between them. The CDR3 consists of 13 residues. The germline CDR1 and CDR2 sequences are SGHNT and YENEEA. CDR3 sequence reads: CASSTDSHTEAFF. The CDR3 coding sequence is TGTGCCAGCAGCACGGACAGCCACACTGAAGCTTTCTTT.

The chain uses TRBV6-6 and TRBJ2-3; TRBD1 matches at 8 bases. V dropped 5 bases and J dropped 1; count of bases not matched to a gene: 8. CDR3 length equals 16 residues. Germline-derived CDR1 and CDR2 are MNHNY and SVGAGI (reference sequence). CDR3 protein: CASSKEPGQGTDTQYF. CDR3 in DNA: TGTGCCAGCAGTAAAGAACCGGGACAGGGCACAGATACGCAGTATTTT.

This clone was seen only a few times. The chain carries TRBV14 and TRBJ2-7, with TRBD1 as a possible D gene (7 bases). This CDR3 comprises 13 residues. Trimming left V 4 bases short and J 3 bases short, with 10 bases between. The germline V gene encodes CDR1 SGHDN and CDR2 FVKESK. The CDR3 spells CASSRRGLYEQYF. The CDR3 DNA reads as TGTGCCAGCAGCCGGAGGGGGCTCTACGAGCAGTACTTC. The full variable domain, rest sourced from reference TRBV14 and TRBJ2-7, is EAGVTQFPSHSVIEKGQTVTLRCDPISGHDNLYWYRRVMGKEIKFLLHFVKESKQDESGMPNNRFLAERTGGTYSTLKVQPAELEDSGVYFCASSRRGLYEQYFGPGTRLTVT.

CDR3 amino acids: CASSSQGGSYNEQFF. The CDR3 DNA is TGTGCCAGCAGCTCTCAGGGTGGGTCTTACAATGAGCAGTTCTTC. V gene TRBV5-4 combines with J gene TRBJ2-1; D might be TRBD1 (5 bases). The germline CDR1 and CDR2 sequences are SGHNT and YYREEE (reference sequence). This CDR3 has 15 amino acids. Trimming left V 3 bases short and J 4 bases short, with 14 bases between.

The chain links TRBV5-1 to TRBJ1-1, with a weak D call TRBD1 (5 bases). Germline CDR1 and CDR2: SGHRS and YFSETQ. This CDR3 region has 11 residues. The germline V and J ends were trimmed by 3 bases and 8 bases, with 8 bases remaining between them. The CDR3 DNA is TGCGCCAGCAGCTATGGACACGAAGCTTTCTTT. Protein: CASSYGHEAFF.

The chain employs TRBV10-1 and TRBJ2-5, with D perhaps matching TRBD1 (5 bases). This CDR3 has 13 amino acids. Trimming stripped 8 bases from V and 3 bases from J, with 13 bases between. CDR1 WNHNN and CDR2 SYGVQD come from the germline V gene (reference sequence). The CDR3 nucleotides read TGCGCCAGCTCTTTTGAGACAGAAGAGACCCAGTACTTC. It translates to CASSFETEETQYF.

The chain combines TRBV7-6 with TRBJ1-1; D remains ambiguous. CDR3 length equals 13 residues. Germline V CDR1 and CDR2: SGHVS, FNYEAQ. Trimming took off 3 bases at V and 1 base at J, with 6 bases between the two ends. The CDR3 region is CASSFQSNTEAFF. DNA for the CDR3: TGTGCCAGCAGCTTTCAGTCGAACACTGAAGCTTTCTTT.

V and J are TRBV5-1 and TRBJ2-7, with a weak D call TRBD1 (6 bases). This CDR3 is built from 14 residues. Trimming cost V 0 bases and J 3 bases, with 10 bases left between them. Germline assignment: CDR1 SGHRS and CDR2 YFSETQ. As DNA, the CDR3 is TGCGCCAGCAGCTTGGCGACAGGAATCTACGAGCAGTACTTC. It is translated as CASSLATGIYEQYF.

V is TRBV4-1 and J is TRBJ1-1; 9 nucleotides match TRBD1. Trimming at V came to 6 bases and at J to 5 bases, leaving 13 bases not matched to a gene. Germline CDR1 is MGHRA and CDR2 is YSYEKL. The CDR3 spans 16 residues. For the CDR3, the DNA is TGCGCCAGCAGTCATACCGGACAGGGGATAAGAACTGAAGCTTTCTTT. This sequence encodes CASSHTGQGIRTEAFF.

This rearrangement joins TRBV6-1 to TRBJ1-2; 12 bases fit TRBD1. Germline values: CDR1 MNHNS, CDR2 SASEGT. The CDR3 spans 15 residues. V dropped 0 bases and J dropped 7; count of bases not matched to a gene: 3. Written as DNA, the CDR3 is TGTGCCAGCAGTGAAGCAGGGACAGGGGGCATTGGCTACACCTTC. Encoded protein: CASSEAGTGGIGYTF.

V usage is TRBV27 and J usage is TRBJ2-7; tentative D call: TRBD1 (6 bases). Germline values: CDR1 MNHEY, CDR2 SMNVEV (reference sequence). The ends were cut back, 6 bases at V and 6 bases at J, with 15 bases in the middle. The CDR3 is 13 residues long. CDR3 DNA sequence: TGTGCCAGCAGCCCAGGGGTTTTCGGCGAGCAGTACTTC. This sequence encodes CASSPGVFGEQYF.

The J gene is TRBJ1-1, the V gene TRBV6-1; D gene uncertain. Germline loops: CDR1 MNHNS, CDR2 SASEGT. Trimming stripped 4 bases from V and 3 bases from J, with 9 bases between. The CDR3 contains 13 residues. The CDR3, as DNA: TGTGCCAGCAGTGGGGCCCAGTACACTGAAGCTTTCTTT. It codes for CASSGAQYTEAFF.

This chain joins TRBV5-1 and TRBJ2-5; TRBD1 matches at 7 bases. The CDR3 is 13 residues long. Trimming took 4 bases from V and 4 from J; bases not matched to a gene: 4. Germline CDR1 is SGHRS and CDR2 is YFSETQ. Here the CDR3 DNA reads TGCGCCAGCAGCCTCGGACAGGCAGAGACCCAGTACTTC. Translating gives CASSLGQAETQYF.